This TCR beta chain stems from a study of blood T cell repertoires in COVID-19. Whole-study context: The study drew acute and convalescent COVID-19 samples from the United States, Italy and Spain. PBMCs, B-cell-depleted T cells, or T cells were the source of the cDNA or gDNA that made up the material.

In the authors' workflow: Cell counts per sample came from amplifying reference gene primers. Assay used: immunoSEQ multiplex PCR; TCRdb lists only in-frame clones, some missing. D and trimming come from the DNA, and the V and J calls and clone size come from that table. Here the sample spans more than 80,000 clones, roughly 85% being singletons. V lost 2 bases, J lost 7 bases, and 18 bases stayed unmatched. The CDR3 runs 19 residues. Germline-derived CDR1 and CDR2 are SGHAT and FQNNGV. The rearrangement links TRBV11-2 to TRBJ2-1; 9 nucleotides agree with TRBD2. The material sequenced was peripheral blood. The source of this sequence is a woman in her sixties or seventies with COVID-19, enrolled during active disease. Here the CDR3 reads CASSLRFVRAGGPFNEQFF. As DNA, the CDR3 is TGTGCCAGCAGCTTAAGGTTTGTGCGGGCGGGGGGGCCTTTTAATGAGCAGTTCTTC. The full variable domain, rest sourced from reference TRBV11-2 and TRBJ2-1, is EAGVAQSPRYKIIEKRQSVAFWCNPISGHATLYWYQQILGQGPKLLIQFQNNGVVDDSQLPKDRFSAERLKGVDSTLKIQPAKLEDSAVYLCASSLRFVRAGGPFNEQFFGPGTRLTVL.